These 20 T cell receptor beta chains were all obtained from the same sample, sequenced in a study of T cell clonality in common variable immunodeficiency. Generated by immunoSEQ multiplex PCR, the TCRdb table keeps only in-frame clones and is missing some. The specimen gives 30,000 to 40,000 clones without singletons; the ten biggest hold around 30%. Their antigens are not known. Study-wide results and caveats: In common variable immunodeficiency, TCR beta chains reportedly carried fewer deletions and N-nucleotide insertions.

The specimen was peripheral blood mononuclear cells. The receptors originated from a human donor with common variable immunodeficiency.

This clone was observed at least ten times. Coverage ceases 3 residues before the CDR3 finishes, and the germline J gene fills in the end. The rearrangement joins TRBV5-1 to TRBJ2-3; D is unclear. V lost 6 bases, J lost 1 base, and 15 bases lay in between. The CDR3 extends over 15 amino acids. Germline values: CDR1 SGHRS, CDR2 YFSETQ. CDR3 loop: CASKASLPRTDTQYF. The sequenced part of the CDR3 DNA is TGCGCCAGCAAGGCCAGTCTCCCACGCACAGATACG.

This clone was observed a handful of times. The CDR3 goes on 3 residues after the read ends, and that part is filled in from the germline J gene. This chain links TRBV18 with TRBJ2-7; 9 bases agree with TRBD1. The germline V gene has CDR1 KGHSH and CDR2 LQKENI. The CDR3 runs 16 residues. V lost 8 bases, J lost 2 bases, and 13 bases stayed unmatched. The sequenced part of the CDR3 DNA is TGTGCCAGCAGAACCGCACCCGGGACAGGGACCTACGAG. It specifies CASRTAPGTGTYE. The complete CDR3 protein is CASRTAPGTGTYEQYF. The whole variable domain, remainder taken from reference TRBV18 and TRBJ2-7, is NAGVMQNPRHLVRRRGQEARLRCSPMKGHSHVYWYRQLPEEGLKFMVYLQKENIIDESGMPKERFSAEFPKEGPSILRIQQVVRGDSAAYFCASRTAPGTGTYEQYFGPGTRLTVT.

A note on this clone: The read terminates 3 residues before the CDR3 end, so the remaining end is supplied by the germline J gene. The rearrangement uses TRBV7-9 and TRBJ1-1; no definite D call. Trimming took 0 bases from V and 2 from J, leaving 7 bases between them. This CDR3 is built from 14 residues. CDR1 and CDR2 from the germline V gene are SEHNR and FQNEAQ (reference sequence). The part of the CDR3 DNA that was read is TGTGCCAGCAGCTTAGCTGGCGGAAACACTGAA. Protein product: CASSLAGGNTE. The CDR3 in its entirety is CASSLAGGNTEAFF.

To note about this clone: The CDR3 is cut off 3 residues early in the read; its end comes from the germline J gene. V usage is TRBV20-1 and J usage is TRBJ2-1; D is perhaps TRBD2 (5 bases). CDR1 DFQATT and CDR2 SNEGSKA come from the germline V gene (reference sequence). This CDR3 is 16 amino acids long. V was trimmed by 5 bases and J by 0 bases, leaving 17 bases between them. CDR3 in amino acids: CSARPHSASSYNEQFF. The part of the CDR3 DNA that was read is TGCAGTGCTCGGCCCCATAGCGCCAGCTCCTACAATGAG.

This clone was detected ten times or more. The observed sequence ends 3 residues before the CDR3 terminus, with the missing tail filled in from the germline J gene. V gene TRBV14 combines with J gene TRBJ2-5, with TRBD2 identical over 15 bases. This CDR3 contains 17 residues. Germline V lookup: CDR1 SGHDN, CDR2 FVKESK. The V gene end was trimmed by 4 bases and the J gene end by 0 bases; junction bases not matched to a gene: 3. The CDR3 loop reads CASSPGTSGRHQETQYF. The sequenced CDR3 bases are TGTGCCAGCAGCCCCGGGACTAGCGGGAGGCACCAAGAGACC.

This clone was counted ten times or more. The read ends 3 residues shy of where the CDR3 ends; the end is completed using the germline J gene. The chain carries TRBV5-1 and TRBJ1-1; 10 bases agree with TRBD1. This CDR3 region has 16 residues. The trim removed 4 bases at V and 4 bases at J, leaving 10 bases unmatched. Per the germline V gene, CDR1 is SGHRS and CDR2 is YFSETQ. The CDR3 DNA, read in part, is TGCGCCAGCAGCCCTCGACAGGGGGCGTGGGGCACTGAA. This codes for CASSPRQGAWGTE. From start to end, the CDR3 is CASSPRQGAWGTEAFF.

This clone came up a few times. The read terminates 3 residues ahead of where the CDR3 ends, so the germline J gene completes it. This chain connects TRBV7-2 to TRBJ2-7, with D possibly TRBD2 on 5 matching bases. The ends were cut back, 5 bases at V and 3 bases at J, with 14 bases in the middle. This CDR3 contains 14 residues. Germline CDR1 and CDR2: SGHTA and FQGNSA. The CDR3 protein is CASSLGYRGYEQYF. The part of the CDR3 DNA that was read is TGTGCCAGCAGCCTAGGCTATCGGGGCTACGAG.

This clone was detected many times. Sequencing ends 3 residues short of the CDR3 end; the germline J gene provides the rest. This chain joins TRBV5-1 and TRBJ2-3, with D perhaps TRBD1 (5 bases). The CDR3 length is 14 residues. Trimming cost V 4 bases and J 6 bases, with 15 bases left between them. Germline CDR1 reads SGHRS; CDR2 reads YFSETQ. Here the CDR3 reads CASSGPGLTDTQYF. Incomplete CDR3 DNA: TGCGCCAGCAGCGGGCCAGGGTTGACGGATACG.

The CDR3 protein is CASSSAGSYGYTF. The covered CDR3 bases are TGTGCCAGCAGCTCTGCAGGGAGCTACGGC. The V and J genes are TRBV7-9 and TRBJ1-2; TRBD1 is a possible D gene (5 bases). The read halts 3 residues ahead of the CDR3 end, with the missing end drawn from the germline J gene. The CDR3 has 13 residues. Germline V gene sequence: CDR1 SEHNR, CDR2 FQNEAQ (reference sequence).

This CDR3 is CASSPTTGGRETQYF. The part of the CDR3 DNA that was read is TGTGCCAGCTCACCCACAACAGGGGGCAGGGAGACC. This chain connects TRBV18 to TRBJ2-5, with 9 bases that match TRBD1. The read comes to an end 3 residues before the CDR3 does, leaving the germline J gene to fill in the end. Unmatched junction bases numbered 7, after V lost 3 bases and J lost 5 bases. CDR1 KGHSH and CDR2 LQKENI come from the germline V gene. The CDR3 is 15 amino acids.

This clone was detected many times. The read ends 3 residues shy of where the CDR3 ends; the end is completed using the germline J gene. The V and J genes are TRBV5-4 and TRBJ1-1; D possibly corresponds to TRBD1 (6 bases). Germline V gene sequence: CDR1 SGHNT, CDR2 YYREEE (reference sequence). Trimming cost V 3 bases and J 7 bases, with 10 bases left between them. The CDR3 is made up of 12 amino acids. The CDR3 loop is CASSYKGGEAFF. CDR3 DNA (partial): TGTGCCAGCAGCTATAAAGGGGGTGAA.

This clone has a count of ten or more. Read sequence stops 3 residues before the CDR3 end, and the germline J gene provides the missing end. The rearrangement uses TRBV5-6 and TRBJ2-6; perhaps TRBD1 as D (7 bases). There are 15 residues in the CDR3. Germline V lookup: CDR1 SGHDT, CDR2 YYEEEE. The CDR3 DNA, read in part, is TGTGCCAGCAGCTCCCTCCGGACAGGCCGGGGGCTC. This gives the protein CASSSLRTGRGL. The whole CDR3 is CASSSLRTGRGLLTF.

As concerns this clone: The CDR3 end falls 3 residues outside the read, so it is completed with the germline J gene. The V gene is TRBV19, the J gene TRBJ1-2, with D perhaps TRBD1 (5 bases). CDR1 and CDR2 from the germline V gene are LNHDA and SQIVND (reference sequence). Trimming left V 3 bases short and J 6 bases short, with 17 bases between. The CDR3 loop spans 15 amino acids. CDR3 DNA, as far as it was read: TGTGCCAGTAGTATGGGACTTACTTTGGGGCATGGC. It is translated as CASSMGLTLGHG. The entire CDR3 is CASSMGLTLGHGYTF.

This clone was detected a few times. The read ends 3 residues shy of where the CDR3 ends; the end is completed using the germline J gene. The chain links TRBV5-1 to TRBJ1-1, with TRBD1 as a possible D gene (6 bases). Per the germline V gene, CDR1 is SGHRS and CDR2 is YFSETQ. CDR3 length equals 15 residues. V was clipped by 1 base and J by 4 bases, with 14 bases between them. CDR3 residues: CASSLRGPGGTEAFF. The sequenced CDR3 bases are TGCGCCAGCAGCTTGCGGGGGCCGGGGGGCACTGAA.

Many counts were recorded for this clone. The CDR3 goes on 3 residues after the read ends, and that part is filled in from the germline J gene. This sequence joins TRBV28 and TRBJ2-3; 7 nucleotides match TRBD1. The V gene's germline CDR1 is MDHEN and CDR2 SYDVKM. V trimming: 8 bases; J trimming: 4 bases; junction bases outside the gene matches: 6. There are 13 residues in the CDR3. The DNA read from the CDR3 is TGTGCCAGCGGTCGGACAGGAGCAGATACG. It translates to CASGRTGADT. In full, the CDR3 reads CASGRTGADTQYF.

This clone was detected a few times. The read stops 3 residues short of the end of the CDR3; the missing end is completed from the germline J gene. The genes are TRBV19 and TRBJ1-5, with D possibly being TRBD1 (6 bases). Germline lookup yields CDR1 LNHDA and CDR2 SQIVND (reference sequence). CDR3 length equals 15 residues. V gave up 1 base and J gave up 3 bases, with 10 bases separating them. The CDR3 reads CASSIAWTVNQPQHF. CDR3 bases read: TGTGCCAGTAGTATAGCCTGGACAGTCAATCAGCCC.

This clone occurred a few times. CDR3 DNA (partial): TGTGCCAGCAGTTATCGGGCGGGAGGCCGAGGTACG. It translates to CASSYRAGGRGT. The entire CDR3 sequence reads CASSYRAGGRGTQYF. The chain uses TRBV6-2 or TRBV6-3 and TRBJ2-3; 8 nucleotides line up with TRBD2. The sequenced fragment ends 3 residues before the CDR3 boundary, so the rest is inferred from the germline J gene. This CDR3 has 15 residues. The V and J ends lost 3 bases and 8 bases, in that order; junction bases with no gene match: 10. Germline CDR1 and CDR2: MNHEY and SVGEGT.

Many counts were recorded for this clone. The CDR3 is cut off 3 residues early in the read; its end comes from the germline J gene. This chain links TRBV4-2 with TRBJ2-1, with TRBD2 matching 7 bases. In germline, CDR1 is LGHNA, CDR2 YNFKEQ. V lost 1 base, J lost 0 bases, and 0 bases stayed unmatched. The CDR3 extends over 15 amino acids. This CDR3 is CASSQGTSSYNEQFF. The covered CDR3 bases are TGTGCCAGCAGCCAAGGGACTAGCTCCTACAATGAG.

Remarks on this clone: The read terminates 3 residues ahead of where the CDR3 ends, so the germline J gene completes it. This chain connects TRBV2 to TRBJ2-7; 10 nucleotides match TRBD2. Trimming at V came to 6 bases and at J to 4 bases, leaving 6 bases not matched to a gene. The V gene's germline CDR1 is SNHLY and CDR2 FYNNEI. The CDR3 totals 14 residues. The sequenced part of the CDR3 DNA is TGTGCCAGCAGGATGCTAGCGGGAGTGTACGAG. Translation gives CASRMLAGVYE. The CDR3 reads in full as CASRMLAGVYEQYF.

As regards this clone: The read is 3 residues too short to cover the CDR3 end, so that end is filled in from the germline J gene. This chain uses TRBV6-2 or TRBV6-3 with TRBJ2-5, with unresolved D. The CDR3 sequence is 15 residues long. Germline assignment: CDR1 MNHEY and CDR2 SVGEGT. V lost 6 bases to trimming and J lost 1 base, with 15 bases between them. The CDR3 bases that were read are TGTGCCAGCAGCAGAGGTGTCCTAGTCCAAGAGACC. This sequence encodes CASSRGVLVQET. In full, the CDR3 is CASSRGVLVQETQYF.